Presented here are 13 T cell receptor beta chains from one specimen sequenced in a study of T cells in Graves' hyperthyroidism and ophthalmopathy. Amplified TCR beta CDR3 regions came from RNA transcripts. Carried out on the TCR CDR3, a first-round RT-PCR used the HTBI primer set. Via MiXCR, TCRdb re-called the multiplex PCR reads, giving one row per CDR3 protein. The sample holds over 350,000 distinct CDR3 sequences, approximately 17% seen once. Material for sequencing was blood. Every receptor here comes from a man younger than 35 with Graves' ophthalmopathy.

This clonotype has a count of ten or more. The chain has TRBV7-2 and TRBJ1-6; 8 nucleotides agree with TRBD1. Trimming took 3 bases from V and 3 from J; bases not matched to a gene: 16. From germline, CDR1 is SGHTA and CDR2 FQGNSA. The CDR3 sequence is 20 residues long. The CDR3 bases are TGTGCCAGCAGCTTGGCCGACAGGGGCGAAACAGCTATCTATAATTCACCCCTCCACTTT. Its translation is CASSLADRGETAIYNSPLHF.

This clonotype was seen many times. The chain carries TRBV12-3 or TRBV12-4 and TRBJ1-1; the D is unclear. Trimming left V 3 bases short and J 4 bases short, with 9 bases between. The CDR3 is 13 amino acids. CDR3 sequence reads: CASSFLEGTEAFF. The DNA of the CDR3 is TGTGCCAGCAGTTTCCTCGAGGGCACTGAAGCTTTCTTT.

The gene calls are TRBV10-3 and TRBJ2-1, with D hard to call. The CDR3 contains 12 residues. Germline lookup yields CDR1 ENHRY and CDR2 SYGVKD. The V and J ends lost 1 base and 13 bases respectively, with 11 bases between them. The CDR3 protein is CAISELVGEQFF. CDR3 bases: TGTGCCATCAGTGAGTTAGTCGGTGAACAGTTCTTC.

This clonotype was counted at least ten times. V and J are TRBV28 and TRBJ1-2; D is ambiguous. From germline, CDR1 is MDHEN and CDR2 SYDVKM. Trimming shortened V by 3 bases and J by 8 bases, and 13 bases separated the two germline ends. The CDR3 is 13 amino acids. CDR3 residues: CASSFQSVRGYTF. In nucleotides, the CDR3 is TGTGCCAGCAGTTTTCAGTCTGTACGCGGCTACACCTTC.

This clonotype was counted many times. The chain combines TRBV6-6 with TRBJ1-2, with D unclear. Trimming left V 2 bases short and J 7 bases short, with 11 bases between. Germline V CDR1 and CDR2: MNHNY, SVGAGI (reference sequence). The CDR3 is made up of 13 amino acids. The CDR3 DNA reads TGTGCCAGCAGTTACGAGGGTAATAGTGGCTACACCTTC. Encoded protein: CASSYEGNSGYTF.

The V call is TRBV10-3, the J call TRBJ2-1, with 10 bases that match TRBD1. The V gene's germline CDR1 is ENHRY and CDR2 SYGVKD. V shed 11 bases, J shed 9 bases, and the junction held 19 bases outside the gene matches. The length of the CDR3 is 16 residues. CDR3 in amino acids: CAVATFGQGDGVEQFF. CDR3 coding DNA: TGTGCCGTCGCCACCTTCGGACAGGGGGATGGCGTTGAGCAGTTCTTC.

This clonotype was seen many times. The genes are TRBV5-1 and TRBJ2-2; D remains unclear. The ends were cut back, 6 bases at V and 0 bases at J, with 6 bases in the middle. This CDR3 is built from 13 residues. CDR1 and CDR2 from the germline V gene are SGHRS and YFSETQ. CDR3 sequence (DNA): TGCGCCAGCACAGACGCGAACACCGGGGAGCTGTTTTTT. This gives the protein CASTDANTGELFF.

This clonotype was recorded many times. This chain joins TRBV5-1 and TRBJ1-1, with TRBD1 as a possible D gene (6 bases). Looked up from germline, CDR1 is SGHRS and CDR2 is YFSETQ. The ends were cut back, 1 base at V and 4 bases at J, with 17 bases in the middle. The CDR3 runs 16 residues. The CDR3 region has the DNA TGCGCCAGCAGCTTGTCACTCTTACAGGGTAGCACTGAAGCTTTCTTT. Its protein is CASSLSLLQGSTEAFF.

This clonotype was picked up a small number of times. This chain uses TRBV6-1 with TRBJ1-6, with 7 positions matching TRBD1. Germline V CDR1 and CDR2: MNHNS, SASEGT. V dropped 10 bases and J dropped 5; count of bases not matched to a gene: 11. The CDR3 consists of 15 residues. In nucleotides, the CDR3 is TGTGCCACCACCGACAGGGCCTACAATAATTCACCCCTCCACTTT. Amino acid sequence: CATTDRAYNNSPLHF.

This clonotype was observed many times. V gene TRBV28 combines with J gene TRBJ1-2; D not certain. V lost 8 bases and J lost 3, with 7 bases in between. This CDR3 has 11 amino acids. Germline V gene data show CDR1 as MDHEN and CDR2 as SYDVKM. CDR3 nucleotides: TGTGCCAGCCGTCCGGACTATGGCTACACCTTC. Its protein is CASRPDYGYTF.

A few counts support this clonotype. CDR3 in amino acids: CASTSDNEQFF. In DNA form, the CDR3 reads TGTGCCAGCACGTCCGACAATGAGCAGTTCTTC. The chain links TRBV28 to TRBJ2-1; the D is unclear. V shed 7 bases and J shed 5 bases, with 6 bases lying between them. The CDR3 loop spans 11 amino acids. Germline CDR1 and CDR2: MDHEN and SYDVKM.

This clonotype has a count of ten or more. The rearrangement links TRBV12-3 or TRBV12-4 to TRBJ2-5; TRBD1 is a possible D gene (5 bases). CDR3 length equals 14 residues. The V and J ends lost 1 base and 3 bases respectively, with 9 bases between them. In DNA, the CDR3 is TGTGCCAGCAGTTTAGGGACACTCGAAGAGACCCAGTACTTC. Protein: CASSLGTLEETQYF.

This chain links TRBV6-5 with TRBJ1-2; D possibly corresponds to TRBD1 (6 bases). CDR1 is MNHEY and CDR2 is SVGAGI in the germline V gene. V lost 0 bases and J 4 bases, leaving 18 bases between the germline ends. CDR3 length: 17 residues. CDR3 sequence (DNA): TGTGCCAGCAGTTACTCCACATTGGACAGATCCACCTATGGCTACACCTTC. Residues: CASSYSTLDRSTYGYTF.